The 24 T cell receptor beta chains listed next were all sequenced from one sample in a study of T cell repertoires in cytomegalovirus infection. TCRdb re-derived calls from the reads in MiXCR, one entry per CDR3 protein. The sample contains more than 250,000 distinct CDR3 sequences, around 15% of which appear only once. Material for sequencing was PBMCs. The source of these receptors is a human donor in good health (CMV status not recorded). Some clones in this sample may be carry-over from other donors' samples.

The sample holds a few counts of this clonotype. V and J are TRBV29-1 and TRBJ2-1; D ambiguous. This CDR3 contains 15 residues. Germline-derived CDR1 and CDR2 are SQVTM and ANQGSEA. With 8 bases removed from V and 2 bases from J, the gap between germline ends came to 19 bases. This CDR3 reads CSIRPEGSTYNEQFF. The CDR3 nucleotides read TGCAGCATTCGCCCTGAAGGATCGACCTACAATGAGCAGTTCTTC.

Ten or more counts support this clonotype. The chain recombines TRBV10-3 with TRBJ2-2; 7 nucleotides line up with TRBD1. V trimming: 4 bases; J trimming: 1 base; junction bases outside the gene matches: 0. The CDR3 is 14 residues long. In germline, CDR1 is ENHRY, CDR2 SYGVKD. CDR3 nucleotides: TGTGCCATCAGTGGGACAGGGAACACCGGGGAGCTGTTTTTT. It codes for CAISGTGNTGELFF.

This clonotype appeared many times. The CDR3 here is CSVARGGTEAFF. In DNA, the CDR3 is TGCAGCGTTGCTAGGGGTGGGACTGAAGCTTTCTTT. This chain connects TRBV29-1 to TRBJ1-1; weak D call: TRBD1 (5 bases). V dropped 4 bases and J dropped 5 bases, with 11 bases sitting between them. The germline CDR1 and CDR2 sequences are SQVTM and ANQGSEA. This CDR3 is built from 12 residues.

The chain recombines TRBV9 with TRBJ2-1; unclear D gene. Germline V lookup: CDR1 SGDLS, CDR2 YYNGEE. Trimming removed 0 bases from V and 4 bases from J, with 11 bases in between. The CDR3 has 15 amino acids. The chain's CDR3 is CASSVEDLEYNEQFF. CDR3 DNA sequence: TGTGCCAGCAGCGTAGAGGATCTAGAATACAATGAGCAGTTCTTC.

In its sample, this clonotype was seen a few times. This chain connects TRBV25-1 to TRBJ2-7, with TRBD1 as a possible D gene (6 bases). Per the germline V gene, CDR1 is MGHDK and CDR2 is SYGVNS. This CDR3 is built from 13 residues. Deletions cut 5 bases from V and 2 bases from J, with 10 bases between. The CDR3 loop reads CASSIRDTYEQYF. In DNA form, the CDR3 reads TGTGCCAGCAGTATCCGGGACACCTACGAGCAGTACTTC.

This clonotype was counted between two and nine times. V is TRBV20-1 and J is TRBJ1-5; possible D gene TRBD1, 5 bases. CDR3 length equals 13 residues. The germline V gene encodes CDR1 DFQATT and CDR2 SNEGSKA (reference sequence). Trimming stripped 5 bases from V and 7 bases from J, with 15 bases between. CDR3 region: CSALPGGSQPQHF. CDR3 nucleotides: TGCAGTGCTCTGCCGGGGGGTAGCCAGCCCCAGCATTTT.

This clonotype was detected a few times. The V gene is TRBV4-1, the J gene TRBJ1-1; D gene unclear. The CDR3 totals 14 residues. CDR1 is MGHRA, CDR2 YSYEKL, per germline. Trimming cost V 0 bases and J 2 bases, with 7 bases left between them. The CDR3 DNA sequence: TGCGCCAGCAGCCAAGATTCGTTTAACACTGAAGCTTTCTTT. Residues: CASSQDSFNTEAFF.

In this sample, this clonotype turned up many times. The chain has TRBV7-2 and TRBJ2-7; TRBD2 matches at 8 bases. Per the germline V gene, CDR1 is SGHTA and CDR2 is FQGNSA. The CDR3 loop spans 12 amino acids. V shed 9 bases and J 3 bases; nucleotides not matched to a gene: 4. CDR3 DNA: TGTGCCAGTAGCGGGACCCTCTACGAGCAGTACTTC. This codes for CASSGTLYEQYF.

The J gene is TRBJ2-3, the V gene TRBV20-1; D is tentatively TRBD1 or TRBD2 (5 bases each). The CDR3 loop spans 11 amino acids. Germline CDR1 and CDR2: DFQATT and SNEGSKA (reference sequence). V was shortened by 5 bases and J by 9 bases, with 12 bases between the two germline ends. The CDR3 reads CSAYTGTTQYF. The CDR3 DNA reads as TGCAGTGCTTACACCGGGACCACGCAGTATTTT.

The V call is TRBV12-5, the J call TRBJ2-3, with D perhaps matching TRBD1 (5 bases). Looked up from germline, CDR1 is LGHNT and CDR2 is FRNRAP. There are 15 residues in the CDR3. V lost 7 bases to trimming and J lost 0 bases, with 14 bases between them. The CDR3: CASAPGAISTDTQYF. The CDR3 nucleotides are TGTGCTAGTGCCCCTGGGGCAATTAGCACAGATACGCAGTATTTT.

The gene calls are TRBV3-1 and TRBJ2-2; 7 nucleotides align to TRBD2. J lost 6 bases, V lost 1 base, and 8 bases had no gene match. CDR3 length equals 16 residues. Germline V lookup: CDR1 LGHDT, CDR2 YNNKEL (reference sequence). The CDR3 loop reads CASSQAGGLVAGELFF. The CDR3 DNA is TGTGCCAGCAGCCAAGCAGGTGGACTAGTAGCCGGGGAGCTGTTTTTT.

This clonotype came up many times. The genes are TRBV28 and TRBJ2-4; the match to TRBD2 covers 9 bases. This CDR3 spans 18 amino acids. V gave up 3 bases and J gave up 0 bases; unmatched junction bases: 9. Germline V CDR1 and CDR2: MDHEN, SYDVKM. The CDR3 nucleotides read TGTGCCAGCAGTTTGGCTAGCGGGGTACTTCTAGCCAAAAACATTCAGTACTTC. Its translation: CASSLASGVLLAKNIQYF.

This clonotype appeared many times. This sequence joins TRBV29-1 and TRBJ2-7; D might be TRBD2 (6 bases). The CDR3 extends over 12 amino acids. Trimming pared 5 bases from V and 2 bases from J, leaving 10 bases between. Germline CDR1 reads SQVTM; CDR2 reads ANQGSEA. For the CDR3, the DNA is TGCAGCGTTCGCGGGGCCCCCTACGAGCAGTACTTC. The encoded protein is CSVRGAPYEQYF.

The chain joins TRBV13 to TRBJ2-1; 9 nucleotides line up with TRBD2. V trimming: 1 base; J trimming: 6 bases; junction bases outside the gene matches: 7. Germline assignment: CDR1 PRHDT and CDR2 FYEKMQ (reference sequence). The CDR3 length is 16 residues. The CDR3 coding sequence is TGTGCCAGCAGCTTAGTGGGACTAGCCCCTTCCAATGAGCAGTTCTTC. Translation gives CASSLVGLAPSNEQFF.

The CDR3, as DNA: TGCGCCCCTACAACTTGGGGGAATCAGCCCCAGCATTTT. Its translation: CAPTTWGNQPQHF. The rearrangement links TRBV10-1 to TRBJ1-5; a weak D match, TRBD1 (5 bases). Germline loops: CDR1 WNHNN, CDR2 SYGVQD (reference sequence). This CDR3 spans 13 amino acids. The ends were cut back, 11 bases at V and 4 bases at J, with 15 bases in the middle.

This clonotype was detected a few times. This chain links TRBV19 with TRBJ2-3; D is possibly TRBD1 or TRBD2 (5 bases each). Trimming left V 10 bases short and J 3 bases short, with 17 bases between. The CDR3 runs to 14 residues. Germline values: CDR1 LNHDA, CDR2 SQIVND (reference sequence). CDR3: CATKAEGLTDTQYF. As DNA, the CDR3 is TGTGCCACCAAGGCTGAGGGGTTGACAGATACGCAGTATTTT. Drawing the rest from reference TRBV19 and TRBJ2-3, the complete variable domain is DGGITQSPKYLFRKEGQNVTLSCEQNLNHDAMYWYRQDPGQGLRLIYYSQIVNDFQKGDIAEGYSVSREKKESFPLTVTSAQKNPTAFYLCATKAEGLTDTQYFGPGTRLTVL.

This clonotype was counted ten times or more. The J gene is TRBJ1-2, the V gene TRBV7-6; D possibly corresponds to TRBD1 (5 bases). This CDR3 has 16 residues. Trimming pared 5 bases from V and 4 bases from J, leaving 20 bases between. Germline V gives CDR1 SGHVS, CDR2 FNYEAQ. The CDR3: CASSATSGTAGYGYTF. The CDR3 coding sequence is TGTGCCAGCAGCGCAACATCAGGGACCGCGGGCTATGGCTACACCTTC.

The CDR3 loop is CASSEPGQGNSPLHF. CDR3 coding DNA: TGTGCCAGCAGTGAACCGGGACAGGGGAATTCACCCCTCCACTTT. The chain is built from TRBV6-1 and TRBJ1-6; 10 positions agree with TRBD1. CDR3 length: 15 residues. V shed 2 bases and J 7 bases; nucleotides not matched to a gene: 2. Germline-derived CDR1 and CDR2 are MNHNS and SASEGT.

This clonotype was seen only a few times. This chain joins TRBV20-1 and TRBJ2-5; TRBD2 matches at 7 bases. Trimming removed 3 bases from V and 4 bases from J; junction bases left unmatched: 5. Germline V lookup: CDR1 DFQATT, CDR2 SNEGSKA (reference sequence). The CDR3 consists of 13 residues. CDR3 in amino acids: CSASGGMAETQYF. The CDR3 region has the DNA TGCAGTGCTAGCGGGGGGATGGCAGAGACCCAGTACTTC.

This clonotype came up many times. The rearrangement links TRBV7-9 to TRBJ1-1; no firm D call. V dropped 3 bases and J dropped 1 base, with 12 bases sitting between them. Germline CDR1 reads SEHNR; CDR2 reads FQNEAQ (reference sequence). The CDR3 sequence is 15 residues long. The CDR3 DNA sequence: TGTGCCAGCAGCTTCCTCAGTTCTGGGAACACTGAAGCTTTCTTT. This sequence encodes CASSFLSSGNTEAFF.

This clonotype appeared many times. The chain links TRBV7-2 to TRBJ2-5; 7 nucleotides match TRBD1. J gave up 2 bases and V 1 base, and 10 bases lay outside the gene matches. In germline, CDR1 is SGHTA, CDR2 FQGNSA. The CDR3 spans 17 residues. The CDR3 coding sequence is TGTGCCAGCAGCTTAGAGAGGGGACAGCGTTCACAAGAGACCCAGTACTTC. This gives the protein CASSLERGQRSQETQYF.

This clonotype was detected ten times or more. The chain has TRBV29-1 and TRBJ1-2; the D gene is possibly TRBD1 (6 bases). Trimming stripped 4 bases from V and 7 bases from J, with 13 bases between. Germline V gene data show CDR1 as SQVTM and CDR2 as ANQGSEA. This CDR3 is 12 amino acids long. The CDR3 loop reads CSVGAGARGYTF. CDR3 bases: TGCAGCGTTGGCGCGGGGGCGCGTGGCTACACCTTC.

This clonotype occurred a few times. The rearrangement uses TRBV28 and TRBJ1-1; D might be TRBD1 (5 bases). V was trimmed by 6 bases and J by 4 bases, leaving 12 bases between them. From germline, CDR1 is MDHEN and CDR2 SYDVKM. The CDR3 length is 13 residues. The CDR3 spells CASRSPGGTEAFF. CDR3 DNA: TGTGCCAGCAGGAGCCCGGGGGGCACTGAAGCTTTCTTT.

This clonotype showed up many times. The chain uses TRBV2 and TRBJ2-7; D is unresolved. Deletions cut 5 bases from V and 5 bases from J, with 13 bases between. CDR1 SNHLY and CDR2 FYNNEI come from the germline V gene. The length of the CDR3 is 13 residues. The CDR3 bases are TGTGCCAGCAGTCACCGGCCCCCCCACGAGCAGTACTTC. Translating gives CASSHRPPHEQYF.